This T cell receptor beta chain was retrieved from a study of regulatory T cells in long-lasting Graves disease. Time point denoted: persistent/refractory GD, antithyroid drugs over 5 years with positive TRAb. Generation of the TCR library employed RNA extracted from PBMCs. Arm-PCR with iRepertoire HTBI primers amplified the CDR3 regions for these TCR beta libraries. In the original processing: Detected in the samples were over 60 TRBV and about 15 TRBJ segments. TCRdb recomputed calls from the multiplex PCR reads with MiXCR, one row per CDR3 protein. The V and J calls here are based on TCRdb, not the publication. The sample contains 500,000 to 800,000 distinct CDR3 sequences, about 32% of which appear only once. V was pared by 2 bases and J by 6 bases, with 28 bases between. The germline CDR1 and CDR2 sequences are MNHEY and SMNVEV (reference sequence). The CDR3 runs 19 residues.

Sequenced material: peripheral blood mononuclear cells (PBMCs), taken when the disease was refractory, from a patient treated with antithyroid drugs. The sequence was obtained from a female donor with Graves disease. The J gene is TRBJ1-1, the V gene TRBV27, with a weak D call TRBD1 (6 bases). The CDR3 protein is CASSLKAPGGLAYIAEAFF. The CDR3, as DNA: TGTGCCAGCAGTTTAAAGGCCCCGGGGGGGCTGGCATACATCGCTGAAGCTTTCTTT.